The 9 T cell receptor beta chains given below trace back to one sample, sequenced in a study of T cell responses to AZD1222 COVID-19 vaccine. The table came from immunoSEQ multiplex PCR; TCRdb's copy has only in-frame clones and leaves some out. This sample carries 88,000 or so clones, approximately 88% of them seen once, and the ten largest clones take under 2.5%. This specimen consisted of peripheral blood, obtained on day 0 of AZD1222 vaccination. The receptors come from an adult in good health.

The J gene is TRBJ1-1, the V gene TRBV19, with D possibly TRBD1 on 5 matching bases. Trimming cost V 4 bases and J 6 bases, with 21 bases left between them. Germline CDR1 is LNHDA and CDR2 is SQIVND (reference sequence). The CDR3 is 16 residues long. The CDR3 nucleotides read TGTGCCAGTAGTACCACCAAACCGGGACGGAGTTCTGAAGCTTTCTTT. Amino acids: CASSTTKPGRSSEAFF.

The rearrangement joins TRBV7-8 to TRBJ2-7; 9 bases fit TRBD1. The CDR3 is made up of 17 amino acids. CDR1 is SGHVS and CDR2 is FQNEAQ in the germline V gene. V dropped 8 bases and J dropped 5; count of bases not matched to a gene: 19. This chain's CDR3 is CASHSMLRGQGDNEQYF. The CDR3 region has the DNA TGTGCCAGCCATAGTATGTTAAGGGGACAGGGAGACAACGAGCAGTACTTC.

In nucleotides, the CDR3 is TGTGCCAGCAGCGGGACAGGGATGAGGGGAAATCAGCCCCAGCATTTT. Its translation: CASSGTGMRGNQPQHF. The gene calls are TRBV2 and TRBJ1-5; 9 bases agree with TRBD1. The germline gives CDR1 SNHLY, CDR2 FYNNEI. Trimming removed 6 bases from V and 4 bases from J; junction bases left unmatched: 10. The CDR3 totals 16 residues.

CDR3 nucleotide sequence: TGCGCCAGCAGGCACCATAGAACGAATGAGCAGTTCTTC. It codes for CASRHHRTNEQFF. The chain recombines TRBV5-1 with TRBJ2-1; no firm D call. This CDR3 has 13 amino acids. CDR1 SGHRS and CDR2 YFSETQ come from the germline V gene. Deletions cut 5 bases from V and 7 bases from J, with 13 bases between. The full variable domain, completed using reference TRBV5-1 and TRBJ2-1, is KAGVTQTPRYLIKTRGQQVTLSCSPISGHRSVSWYQQTPGQGLQFLFEYFSETQRNKGNFPGRFSGRQFSNSRSEMNVSTLELGDSALYLCASRHHRTNEQFFGPGTRLTVL.

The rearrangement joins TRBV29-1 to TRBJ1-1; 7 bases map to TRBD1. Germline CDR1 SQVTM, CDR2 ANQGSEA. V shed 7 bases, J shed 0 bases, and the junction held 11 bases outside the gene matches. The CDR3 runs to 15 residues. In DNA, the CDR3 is TGCAGCGGGAAGCCCCTGGACAGGATGAACACTGAAGCTTTCTTT. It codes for CSGKPLDRMNTEAFF.

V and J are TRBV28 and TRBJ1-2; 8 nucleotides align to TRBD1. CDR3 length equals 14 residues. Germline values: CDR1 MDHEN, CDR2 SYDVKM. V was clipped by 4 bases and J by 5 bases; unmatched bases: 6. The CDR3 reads CASSSNRGRYGYTF. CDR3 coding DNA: TGTGCCAGCAGTTCTAACAGGGGGAGATATGGCTACACCTTC.

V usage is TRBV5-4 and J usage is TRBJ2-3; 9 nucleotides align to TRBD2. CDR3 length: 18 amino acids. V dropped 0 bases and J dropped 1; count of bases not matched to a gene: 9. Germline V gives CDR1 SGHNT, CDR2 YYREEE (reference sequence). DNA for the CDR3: TGTGCCAGCAGCTTGGAGGGTAGCGGGGGTGCGCGCACAGATACGCAGTATTTT. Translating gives CASSLEGSGGARTDTQYF.

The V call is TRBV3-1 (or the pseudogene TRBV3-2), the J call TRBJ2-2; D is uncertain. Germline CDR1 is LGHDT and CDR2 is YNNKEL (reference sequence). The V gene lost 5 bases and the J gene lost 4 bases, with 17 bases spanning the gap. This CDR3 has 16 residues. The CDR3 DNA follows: TGTGCCAGCAGCTCAAGACTCCCGATCGGCACCGGGGAGCTGTTTTTT. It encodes CASSSRLPIGTGELFF.

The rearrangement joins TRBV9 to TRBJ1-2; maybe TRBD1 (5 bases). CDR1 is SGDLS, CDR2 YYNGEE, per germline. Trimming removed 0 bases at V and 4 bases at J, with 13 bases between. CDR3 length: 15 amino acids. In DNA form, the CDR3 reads TGTGCCAGCAGCGTAGGGTCGGGGGGTCGCTATGGCTACACCTTC. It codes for CASSVGSGGRYGYTF.